This TCR beta chain was sequenced during a study of T cells in Graves' hyperthyroidism and ophthalmopathy. This clonotype was counted many times. Template material for amplifying TCR beta CDR3 regions consisted of RNA transcripts. The TCR CDR3 first-round RT-PCR relied on the HTBI primer set. TCRdb reprocessed the multiplex PCR reads via MiXCR and lists one record per CDR3 protein. Altogether fewer than 500,000 distinct CDR3 sequences are present, about 14% being singletons, with the ten largest covering around a fifth. V lost 0 bases, J lost 7 bases, and 7 bases lay in between. The CDR3 is 14 amino acids. Germline CDR1 and CDR2: SGHDN and FVKESK.

The V gene is TRBV14, the J gene TRBJ1-6; D gene unclear. The sample comprised blood. The clonotype originates from a young woman with Graves' ophthalmopathy. Written as DNA, the CDR3 is TGTGCCAGCAGCCAAGAGTTGTCCAATTCACCCCTCCACTTT. Protein sequence: CASSQELSNSPLHF.